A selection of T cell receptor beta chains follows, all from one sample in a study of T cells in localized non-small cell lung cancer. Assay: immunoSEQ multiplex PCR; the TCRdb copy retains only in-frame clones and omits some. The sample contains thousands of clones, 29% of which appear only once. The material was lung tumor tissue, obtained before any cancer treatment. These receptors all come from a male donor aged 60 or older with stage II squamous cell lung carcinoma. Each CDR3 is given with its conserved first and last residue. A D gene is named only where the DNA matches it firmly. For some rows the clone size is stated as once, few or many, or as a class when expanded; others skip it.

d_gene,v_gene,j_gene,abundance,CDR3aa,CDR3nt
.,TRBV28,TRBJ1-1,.,CASTPSGVQGAFF,TGTGCCAGCACTCCCTCGGGTGTCCAGGGGGCTTTCTTT
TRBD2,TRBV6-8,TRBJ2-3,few,CASSELAGQPDTQYF,TGTGCCAGCAGTGAGCTAGCGGGGCAACCAGATACGCAGTATTTT
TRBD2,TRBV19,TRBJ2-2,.,CASSIRRERGELFF,TGTGCCAGTAGTATCCGGCGGGAGAGAGGGGAGCTGTTTTTT
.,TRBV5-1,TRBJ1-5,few,CASSPGIPGGSNQPQHF,TGCGCCAGCAGCCCTGGGATTCCCGGAGGGAGCAATCAGCCCCAGCATTTT
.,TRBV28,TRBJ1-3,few,CASRGSGNTIYF,TGTGCCAGCAGGGGCTCTGGAAACACCATATATTTT
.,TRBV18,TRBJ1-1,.,CASSRNRDDEAFF,TGTGCCAGCTCTCGTAACAGGGATGATGAAGCTTTCTTT
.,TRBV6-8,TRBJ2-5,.,CASKRRAIGFQETQYF,TGTGCCAGCAAACGCAGGGCGATTGGGTTTCAAGAGACCCAGTACTTC
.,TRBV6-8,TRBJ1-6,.,CASSYSSQGFFSPLHF,TGTGCCAGCAGTTACTCGAGCCAGGGTTTTTTCTCACCCCTCCACTTT
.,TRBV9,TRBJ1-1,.,CASSVNMNTEAFF,TGTGCCAGCAGCGTTAATATGAACACTGAAGCTTTCTTT
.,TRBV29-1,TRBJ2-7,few,CSAGTSQGEQYF,TGCAGCGCAGGGACCTCCCAAGGCGAGCAGTACTTC
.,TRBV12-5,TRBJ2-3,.,CASRATDTQYF,TGTGCTAGTCGAGCGACAGATACGCAGTATTTT
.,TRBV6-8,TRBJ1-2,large,CASSRTDRYGYTF,TGTGCCAGCAGTAGGACAGACCGCTATGGCTACACCTTC
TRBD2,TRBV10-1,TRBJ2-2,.,CASSESGLAGPNTGELFF,TGCGCCAGCAGTGAGTCTGGACTAGCGGGACCGAACACCGGGGAGCTGTTTTTT
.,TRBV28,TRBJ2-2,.,CASSFNINTGELFF,TGTGCCAGCAGTTTCAACATAAACACCGGGGAGCTGTTTTTT
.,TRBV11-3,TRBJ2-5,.,CASSLGVLMGETQYF,TGTGCCAGCAGCTTGGGTGTCCTTATGGGAGAGACCCAGTACTTC
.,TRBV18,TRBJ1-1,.,CASSPREDTEAFF,TGTGCCAGCTCACCAAGGGAAGACACTGAAGCTTTCTTT
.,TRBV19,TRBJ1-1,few,CASKELTGAEAFF,TGTGCCAGTAAAGAATTGACTGGGGCTGAAGCTTTCTTT
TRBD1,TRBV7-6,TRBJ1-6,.,CASSRQGSNNSPLHF,TGTGCCAGCAGCCGACAGGGCTCAAATAATTCACCCCTCCACTTT
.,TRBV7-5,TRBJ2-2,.,CASSFQTGGGGELFF,TGTGCCAGCAGCTTTCAGACAGGTGGCGGCGGGGAGCTGTTTTTT
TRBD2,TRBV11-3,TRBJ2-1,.,CASSLSGGAVEQFF,TGTGCCAGCAGCCTAAGCGGGGGGGCCGTTGAGCAGTTCTTC
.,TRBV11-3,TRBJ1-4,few,CASSLGGRSNEKLFF,TGTGCCAGCAGCTTAGGGGGGCGGAGTAATGAAAAACTGTTTTTT
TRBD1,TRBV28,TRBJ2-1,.,CATTDRDLNEQFF,TGTGCCACCACCGACAGGGACCTTAATGAGCAGTTCTTC
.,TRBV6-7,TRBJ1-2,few,CASSLGDGYTF,TGTGCCAGCAGTTTAGGCGATGGCTACACCTTC
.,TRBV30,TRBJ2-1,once,CAWSEEVREQFF,TGTGCCTGGAGTGAGGAAGTTCGGGAGCAGTTCTTC
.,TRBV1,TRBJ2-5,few,CTSSQAGSRAMYQETQYF,TGCACCAGCAGCCAAGCGGGGTCTAGGGCAATGTACCAAGAGACCCAGTACTTC
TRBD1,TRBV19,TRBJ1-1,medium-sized,CASSIVGGGRTEAFF,TGTGCCAGTAGTATAGTTGGAGGGGGCCGAACTGAAGCTTTCTTT
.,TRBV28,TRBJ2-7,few,CASNTKWRGGSGSYEQYF,TGTGCCAGCAACACTAAGTGGAGGGGAGGTAGTGGATCCTACGAGCAGTACTTC
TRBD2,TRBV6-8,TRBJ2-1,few,CAISVGGRTYNEQFF,TGTGCCATCAGTGTCGGCGGGAGGACCTACAATGAGCAGTTCTTC
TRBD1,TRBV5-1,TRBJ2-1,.,CASSLAVGDRRYEQFF,TGCGCCAGCAGCTTGGCGGTCGGGGACAGGCGGTATGAGCAGTTCTTC
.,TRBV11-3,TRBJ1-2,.,CASSGLRAAVGGGYTF,TGTGCCAGCAGCGGACTCCGGGCCGCGGTGGGCGGTGGCTACACCTTC
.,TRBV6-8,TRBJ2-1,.,CAISQGGLSNEQFF,TGTGCCATCAGCCAGGGGGGTCTCTCCAATGAGCAGTTCTTC
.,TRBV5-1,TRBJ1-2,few,CASSLAGLTYGYTF,TGCGCCAGCAGCTTGGCGGGCCTGACCTATGGCTACACCTTC
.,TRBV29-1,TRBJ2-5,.,CSVEDNTGRETQYF,TGCAGCGTTGAAGATAACACAGGGAGAGAGACCCAGTACTTC
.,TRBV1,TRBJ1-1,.,CASSQAQGGPEAFF,TGCGCCAGCAGCCAAGCCCAGGGTGGGCCTGAAGCTTTCTTT
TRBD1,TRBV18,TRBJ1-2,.,CASSQRQGADGYTF,TGTGCCAGCTCACAAAGACAGGGGGCTGACGGCTACACCTTC
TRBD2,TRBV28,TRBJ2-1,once,CASSFPGAGGHNEQFF,TGTGCCAGCAGTTTCCCGGGAGCGGGAGGTCACAATGAGCAGTTCTTC
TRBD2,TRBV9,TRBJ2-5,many,CASTRDYHQETQYF,TGTGCCAGCACCCGGGACTACCACCAAGAGACCCAGTACTTC
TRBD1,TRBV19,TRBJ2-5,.,CASTEGTGNVETQYF,TGTGCCAGTACCGAAGGGACAGGGAATGTCGAGACCCAGTACTTC
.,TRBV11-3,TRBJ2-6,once,CASRLGQFSGANVLTF,TGTGCCAGCAGATTAGGACAGTTCTCTGGGGCCAACGTCCTGACTTTC
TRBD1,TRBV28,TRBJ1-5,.,CASSSPETGGYQPQHF,TGTGCCAGCAGTTCGCCAGAGACAGGGGGCTATCAGCCCCAGCATTTT
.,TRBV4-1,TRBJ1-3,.,CASSHRGGQSGNTIYF,TGCGCCAGCAGCCATAGGGGGGGGCAGTCTGGAAACACCATATATTTT
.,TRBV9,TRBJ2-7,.,CASSVGWGSQAYEQYF,TGTGCCAGCAGCGTAGGATGGGGCTCGCAGGCCTACGAGCAGTACTTC
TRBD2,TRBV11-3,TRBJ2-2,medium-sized,CASSPETSSDTGELFF,TGTGCCAGCAGCCCGGAGACTAGCTCGGACACCGGGGAGCTGTTTTTT
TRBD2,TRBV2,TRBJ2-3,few,CASSWAGGSTDTQYF,TGTGCCAGCTCCTGGGCGGGAGGAAGCACAGATACGCAGTATTTT
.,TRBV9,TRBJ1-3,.,CASSAQGLQGNTIYF,TGTGCCAGCAGCGCCCAAGGGTTACAGGGAAACACCATATATTTT
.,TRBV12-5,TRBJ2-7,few,CASATDSPSYEQYF,TGTGCTAGTGCCACCGACAGTCCCTCCTACGAGCAGTACTTC
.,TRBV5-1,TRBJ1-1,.,CASSLRPLTSEAFF,TGCGCCAGCAGCCTGCGACCTTTAACTTCTGAAGCTTTCTTT
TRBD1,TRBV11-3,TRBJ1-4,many,CASSYSEGAYGEKLFF,TGTGCCAGCAGCTACTCAGAGGGGGCTTACGGTGAAAAACTGTTTTTT
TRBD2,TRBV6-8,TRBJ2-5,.,CAISVASGVETQYF,TGTGCCATCAGTGTAGCTAGCGGGGTTGAGACCCAGTACTTC